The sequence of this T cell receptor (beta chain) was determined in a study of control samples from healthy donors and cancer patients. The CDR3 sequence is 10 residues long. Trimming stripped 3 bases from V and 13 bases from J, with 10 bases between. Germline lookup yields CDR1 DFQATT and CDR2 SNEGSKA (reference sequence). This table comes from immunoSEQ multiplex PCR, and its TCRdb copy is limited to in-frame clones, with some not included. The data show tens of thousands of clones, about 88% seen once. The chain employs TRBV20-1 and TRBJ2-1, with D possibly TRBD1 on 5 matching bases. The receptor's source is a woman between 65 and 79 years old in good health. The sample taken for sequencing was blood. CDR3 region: CSASCREQFF. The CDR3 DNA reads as TGCAGTGCTAGCTGCAGGGAACAGTTCTTC.